Included here is one T cell receptor beta chain sequence, with context. Its antigen is still unknown. No quality values exist for individual bases; no much larger clone is one base distant. The CDR3 spans 14 residues, from the cysteine through the phenylalanine. The kept DNA is CDR3 alone, 42 bases in frame from the first base. The germline V gene yields SGHDN for CDR1 and FVKESK for CDR2. The V and J ends are trimmed by 0 bases and 4 bases, leaving 9 bases between them. The library was obtained by the immunoSEQ multiplex PCR assay. To provide template for TCR sequencing, every sample had RNA extracted and reverse transcribed into cDNA. First-strand cDNA was synthesized with SuperScript III using a 2:1 mix of oligo-dT and random hexamers. A synthetic immune receptor repertoire was used to gauge amplification bias, and whatever bias remained was removed computationally. Per the source publication's procedure: Raw reads were preprocessed to remove errors, and CDR3 was defined by IMGT conventions from the conserved cysteine to phenylalanine. Clonality was computed by normalizing Shannon entropy by log2 of the number of productive unique TCRs and subtracting the result from 1. Whether each scalp clone was CD4 or CD8 was inferred by checking scalp TCRbeta sequences against the CD4 and CD8 repertoires from sorted blood. Sourced from immuneACCESS, this table was stored by TCRdb with only in-frame sequences that have V and J called. A share of the clones is absent; for the studies checked, an unresolved V gene accounts for under half, and the remainder has no known explanation. V and J calls plus clone size are reproduced from that table; the DNA served to infer D and trimming. Here the sample has about 150,000 clones; roughly 50% occur a single time. Clones ranked in the top ten supply 4.5% to 5% of the sample.

This specimen belongs to a study of CD8+ T cells in alopecia areata (dated by TCRdb to between 2017 and 2018). About the study as a whole: In both human patients and the C3H/HeJ mouse model, the study applied high-throughput TCRbeta sequencing to look at T cell clonal expansion in alopecia areata. Amplification of TCRbeta CDR3 regions was done by immunoSEQ multiplex PCR using 35 Vbeta forward primers and 13 Jbeta reverse primers. Clonality in the scalp was compared among normal scalp (n=4), patchy alopecia areata scalp (n=8), and alopecia totalis/universalis scalp (n=8). RNA came from the PAXgene miRNA kit for fixed scalp, the miRNeasy kit for PBMCs, and the RNeasy kit for mouse skin. In humans, TCRbeta sequencing was performed on scalp tissue and on sorted CD4+ and CD8+ peripheral blood T cells from healthy controls and from patients with patchy or totalis/universalis alopecia areata. Broader findings and caveats from the paper: Lesional scalp, especially in alopecia totalis/universalis, showed higher clonality and more expanded CD8+ clones than normal scalp, suggesting antigenic drive. Scalp TCR repertoire analysis is complicated because resident alphabeta T cells in normal human skin are also sequenced, whereas mouse skin is dominated by gammadelta T cells. Compared with mice, TCR sequences shared between patients were less clear, possibly partly because of HLA diversity across the patient population.

PBMCs were isolated by density centrifugation and stained for CD3, CD4 and CD8, and CD4+ and CD8+ T cells were sorted on a FACSAria. Scalp biopsies and blood samples were provided by unaffected controls. This receptor was obtained from a human donor in good health. The sample taken for sequencing was CD4+ T cells sorted from blood. The chain joins TRBV14 to TRBJ1-2; no D segment can be confidently identified. The DNA sequence is TGTGCCAGCAGCCAAGATCGATCAGCCTATGGCTACACCTTC. Its product reads: CASSQDRSAYGYTF.